A selection of T cell receptor beta chains follows, all from one sample in a study of blood T cell repertoires in COVID-19. TCRdb's table, derived via immunoSEQ multiplex PCR, lists solely in-frame clones and lacks some. Of about 170,000 clones in the sample, 86% are singletons; the top ten hold 9.5% to 13%. The sample consisted of peripheral blood. These receptors originate from a woman aged 60-75 years with COVID-19, enrolled during active disease. CDR3s include the opening cysteine and the closing phenylalanine or tryptophan. A D gene is named only where the DNA matches it firmly. Some rows mark clone size as missing; the rest say once, few, many or name a class of expanded clone.

D gene: TRBD2; J gene: TRBJ2-4; V gene: TRBV19; clone size: once; CDR3 DNA: TGTGCCAGTAGTAGGGGCTGGGAGGGAAGCCAAAACATTCAGTACTTC; CDR3 protein: CASSRGWEGSQNIQYF
D gene: NA; J gene: TRBJ1-1; V gene: TRBV4-2; clone size: few; CDR3 DNA: TGTGCCAGCAGCCAAGATCGAGGGCGCGGACAGATGAACACTGAAGCTTTCTTT; CDR3 protein: CASSQDRGRGQMNTEAFF
D gene: TRBD2; J gene: TRBJ2-7; V gene: TRBV3-1/TRBV3-2; clone size: NA; CDR3 DNA: TGTGCCAGCAGCCAGGTAGTAGCGGGATTGGGAGGAGCCTACGAGCAGTACTTC; CDR3 protein: CASSQVVAGLGGAYEQYF
D gene: NA; J gene: TRBJ1-2; V gene: TRBV7-9; clone size: NA; CDR3 DNA: TGTGCCAGCAGCTTTGGGACAAGCTATGGCTACACCTTC; CDR3 protein: CASSFGTSYGYTF
D gene: NA; J gene: TRBJ2-6; V gene: TRBV6-2/TRBV6-3; clone size: NA; CDR3 DNA: TGTGCCAGCACCCCGACAGGTGGAGCAAAGACTGGGGCCAACGTCCTGACTTTC; CDR3 protein: CASTPTGGAKTGANVLTF
D gene: NA; J gene: TRBJ1-5; V gene: TRBV19; clone size: NA; CDR3 DNA: TGTGCCAGTACCCAGCCACAGGTTAGCAATCAGCCCCAGCATTTT; CDR3 protein: CASTQPQVSNQPQHF
D gene: NA; J gene: TRBJ1-1; V gene: TRBV24-1; clone size: NA; CDR3 DNA: TGTGCCACCAGTGCAGGAGGGTATGAAGCTTTCTTT; CDR3 protein: CATSAGGYEAFF
D gene: TRBD2; J gene: TRBJ2-1; V gene: TRBV7-3; clone size: NA; CDR3 DNA: TGTGCCAGCAGCCGGGGGGGTGAGCAGTTCTTC; CDR3 protein: CASSRGGEQFF
D gene: NA; J gene: TRBJ1-1; V gene: TRBV7-6; clone size: NA; CDR3 DNA: TGTGCCAGCATCCGGGGGGCTGAAGCTTTCTTT; CDR3 protein: CASIRGAEAFF
D gene: TRBD1; J gene: TRBJ2-3; V gene: TRBV6-5; clone size: NA; CDR3 DNA: TGTGCCAGCAGTTACTGGGGACAGGGGTCAGATACGCAGTATTTT; CDR3 protein: CASSYWGQGSDTQYF
D gene: TRBD2; J gene: TRBJ2-3; V gene: TRBV5-1; clone size: NA; CDR3 DNA: TGCGCCAGCAGCTTGGCTGGGACTAGCGGGAGTGGAGATACGCAGTATTTT; CDR3 protein: CASSLAGTSGSGDTQYF
D gene: NA; J gene: TRBJ1-1; V gene: TRBV6-5; clone size: NA; CDR3 DNA: TGTGCCAGCAGTTCGACAGGTCAAATGAACACTGAAGCTTTCTTT; CDR3 protein: CASSSTGQMNTEAFF
D gene: TRBD2; J gene: TRBJ2-4; V gene: TRBV28; clone size: NA; CDR3 DNA: TGTGCCAGCAGTTTACTAGCGGAAGCCAAAAACATTCAGTACTTC; CDR3 protein: CASSLLAEAKNIQYF
D gene: NA; J gene: TRBJ2-7; V gene: TRBV5-4; clone size: NA; CDR3 DNA: TGTGCCAGCAGCTTGGGGCTCTCCGTGGACGAGCAGTACTTC; CDR3 protein: CASSLGLSVDEQYF
D gene: TRBD2; J gene: TRBJ2-1; V gene: TRBV7-2; clone size: NA; CDR3 DNA: TGTGCCAGCAGCCTACTAGCGGGAGATTTTAGTGAGCAGTTCTTC; CDR3 protein: CASSLLAGDFSEQFF
D gene: TRBD1; J gene: TRBJ1-1; V gene: TRBV10-3; clone size: NA; CDR3 DNA: TGTGCCATCATGGACAGGGCGGGAAACACTGAAGCTTTCTTT; CDR3 protein: CAIMDRAGNTEAFF
D gene: NA; J gene: TRBJ1-2; V gene: TRBV28; clone size: few; CDR3 DNA: TGTGCCAGCAGTCTCCCGCGGGAGAGTGTTGGGCCTCAAGGCTACACCTTC; CDR3 protein: CASSLPRESVGPQGYTF
D gene: TRBD2; J gene: TRBJ2-2; V gene: TRBV7-2; clone size: NA; CDR3 DNA: TGTGCCAGCAGTTACAGCGGGAGGGCCACCGGGGAGCTGTTTTTT; CDR3 protein: CASSYSGRATGELFF
D gene: NA; J gene: TRBJ2-1; V gene: TRBV5-1; clone size: NA; CDR3 DNA: TGCGCCAGCAGCTTGAATAGCGGTAACAATGAGCAGTTCTTC; CDR3 protein: CASSLNSGNNEQFF
D gene: NA; J gene: TRBJ1-2; V gene: TRBV29-1; clone size: NA; CDR3 DNA: TGCAGCGTTGGTTCGGGGGGAGAGGGCTACACCTTC; CDR3 protein: CSVGSGGEGYTF
D gene: TRBD1; J gene: TRBJ2-7; V gene: TRBV9; clone size: NA; CDR3 DNA: TGTGCCAGCAGCAGGCACCGGGACAGGGTAGTCGAGCAGTACTTC; CDR3 protein: CASSRHRDRVVEQYF
D gene: TRBD2; J gene: TRBJ2-2; V gene: TRBV9; clone size: NA; CDR3 DNA: TGTGCCAGCAGCGTAGACAGCGGGAGCGCTTTCAACACCGGGGAGCTGTTTTTT; CDR3 protein: CASSVDSGSAFNTGELFF
D gene: NA; J gene: TRBJ2-3; V gene: TRBV30; clone size: NA; CDR3 DNA: TGTGCCTGGAGTGTAGCGGCTAGCGAGGGAGATACGCAGTATTTT; CDR3 protein: CAWSVAASEGDTQYF
D gene: TRBD1; J gene: TRBJ1-1; V gene: TRBV7-9; clone size: NA; CDR3 DNA: TGTGCCAGCAGCCCGATCGACAGGGTCAACACTGAAGCTTTCTTT; CDR3 protein: CASSPIDRVNTEAFF
D gene: NA; J gene: TRBJ1-2; V gene: TRBV24-1; clone size: NA; CDR3 DNA: TGTGCCACCAGTGATTGGCGGGTAGCTAACTATGGCTACACCTTC; CDR3 protein: CATSDWRVANYGYTF
D gene: TRBD2; J gene: TRBJ2-1; V gene: TRBV5-1; clone size: NA; CDR3 DNA: TGCGCCAGCAGCTTAGGTCTAGCGGGAGGGCCGCGGTACAATGAGCAGTTCTTC; CDR3 protein: CASSLGLAGGPRYNEQFF
D gene: TRBD1; J gene: TRBJ1-5; V gene: TRBV4-1; clone size: NA; CDR3 DNA: TGCGCCAGCAGCCAGGACAGGGCGCGCAATCAGCCCCAGCATTTT; CDR3 protein: CASSQDRARNQPQHF
D gene: NA; J gene: TRBJ1-1; V gene: TRBV3-1/TRBV3-2; clone size: NA; CDR3 DNA: TGTGCCAGCAGCCAAGCGCGGGGGGTATTGACTGAAGCTTTCTTT; CDR3 protein: CASSQARGVLTEAFF
D gene: NA; J gene: TRBJ2-3; V gene: TRBV5-1; clone size: NA; CDR3 DNA: TGCGCCAGCAGGGGTGGCGGCCTAAGCACAGATACGCAGTATTTT; CDR3 protein: CASRGGGLSTDTQYF
D gene: NA; J gene: TRBJ1-2; V gene: TRBV24-1; clone size: NA; CDR3 DNA: TGTGCCACCAGTGAGACAGGCGGCTATGGCTACACCTTC; CDR3 protein: CATSETGGYGYTF
D gene: NA; J gene: TRBJ2-2; V gene: TRBV12-3/TRBV12-4; clone size: NA; CDR3 DNA: TGTGCCAGCAGTTTACACGGGGAGCTGTTTTTT; CDR3 protein: CASSLHGELFF
D gene: TRBD2; J gene: TRBJ2-7; V gene: TRBV4-2; clone size: few; CDR3 DNA: TGTGCCAGCAGCCCTAGCGGCGGGACTACATCCTACGAGCAGTACTTC; CDR3 protein: CASSPSGGTTSYEQYF
D gene: NA; J gene: TRBJ1-3; V gene: TRBV6-6; clone size: NA; CDR3 DNA: TGTGCCAGCAGTCCCCTCCGTCAGGGCACCTCTGGAAACACCATATATTTT; CDR3 protein: CASSPLRQGTSGNTIYF
D gene: TRBD1; J gene: TRBJ1-2; V gene: TRBV28; clone size: NA; CDR3 DNA: TGTGCCAGCGATCGACAGGGATCCTATGGCTACACCTTC; CDR3 protein: CASDRQGSYGYTF
D gene: NA; J gene: TRBJ2-4; V gene: TRBV6-2/TRBV6-3; clone size: NA; CDR3 DNA: TGTGCCAGCAGTTACTCGCGCGGGTTGAACATTCAGTACTTC; CDR3 protein: CASSYSRGLNIQYF
D gene: TRBD1; J gene: TRBJ1-5; V gene: TRBV3-1/TRBV3-2; clone size: NA; CDR3 DNA: TGTGCCAGCAGCCCTGCAGGGGGTCAGCCCCAGCATTTT; CDR3 protein: CASSPAGGQPQHF
D gene: NA; J gene: TRBJ1-5; V gene: TRBV27; clone size: NA; CDR3 DNA: TGTGCCAGCAGTTTGGTGCAGGGTAAAATAGAGCCCCAGCATTTT; CDR3 protein: CASSLVQGKIEPQHF
D gene: NA; J gene: TRBJ2-3; V gene: TRBV2; clone size: NA; CDR3 DNA: TGTGCCAGCACTCCCACAGATACGCAGTATTTT; CDR3 protein: CASTPTDTQYF
D gene: NA; J gene: TRBJ2-3; V gene: TRBV24-1; clone size: NA; CDR3 DNA: TGTGCCACCAGTGAACAGGGTAGCACAGATACGCAGTATTTT; CDR3 protein: CATSEQGSTDTQYF
D gene: NA; J gene: TRBJ1-1; V gene: TRBV4-3; clone size: NA; CDR3 DNA: TGCGCCAGCAGCCAGGAAACAGGGAGGGTTGAAGCTTTCTTT; CDR3 protein: CASSQETGRVEAFF
D gene: NA; J gene: TRBJ1-4; V gene: TRBV5-1; clone size: once; CDR3 DNA: TGCGCCAGCAGCTCCTGGACAGTCGATGAAAAACTGTTTTTT; CDR3 protein: CASSSWTVDEKLFF
D gene: TRBD1; J gene: TRBJ2-5; V gene: TRBV7-3; clone size: NA; CDR3 DNA: TGTGCCAGCAGCCTGGGGGGACAGGGGAAACAAGAGACCCAGTACTTC; CDR3 protein: CASSLGGQGKQETQYF
D gene: NA; J gene: TRBJ2-7; V gene: TRBV9; clone size: NA; CDR3 DNA: TGTGCCAGCAGCGTAGTGGGGAAGGGGGACTACATTGATAGAACCTACGAGCAGTACTTC; CDR3 protein: CASSVVGKGDYIDRTYEQYF
D gene: TRBD1; J gene: TRBJ1-2; V gene: TRBV19; clone size: NA; CDR3 DNA: TGTGCCAGTAGTGCTCGACAGGGGTCTGGCTACACCTTC; CDR3 protein: CASSARQGSGYTF
D gene: NA; J gene: TRBJ2-7; V gene: TRBV7-2; clone size: NA; CDR3 DNA: TGTGCCAGCAGCTTAAGCGGACAGACCTACGAGCAGTACTTC; CDR3 protein: CASSLSGQTYEQYF
D gene: NA; J gene: TRBJ1-2; V gene: TRBV6-1; clone size: NA; CDR3 DNA: TGTGCCAGCGGTGACATTAGGGGATCGCCCAGGGGCTACACCTTC; CDR3 protein: CASGDIRGSPRGYTF
D gene: TRBD1; J gene: TRBJ1-2; V gene: TRBV19; clone size: NA; CDR3 DNA: TGTGCCAGTAGTACTACAGGGGGCGAAGGCTACACCTTC; CDR3 protein: CASSTTGGEGYTF
D gene: NA; J gene: TRBJ2-7; V gene: TRBV9; clone size: NA; CDR3 DNA: TGTGCCAGCAGCGCACCTAGCGACGAGCAGTACTTC; CDR3 protein: CASSAPSDEQYF
D gene: NA; J gene: TRBJ2-2; V gene: TRBV15; clone size: NA; CDR3 DNA: TGTGCCACCAGCAGAGATCTATCCGGGGAGCTGTTTTTT; CDR3 protein: CATSRDLSGELFF
D gene: NA; J gene: TRBJ1-1; V gene: TRBV12-3/TRBV12-4; clone size: NA; CDR3 DNA: TGTGCCAGCAGTTGGGGGGACACTGAAGCTTTCTTT; CDR3 protein: CASSWGDTEAFF
D gene: NA; J gene: TRBJ1-5; V gene: TRBV19; clone size: NA; CDR3 DNA: TGTGCCAGTAGCCACAGGACCAACAATCAGCCCCAGCATTTT; CDR3 protein: CASSHRTNNQPQHF
D gene: NA; J gene: TRBJ2-2; V gene: TRBV14; clone size: once; CDR3 DNA: TGTGCCAGCAGCCAAGCCTTCGGGGGCACCGGGGAGCTGTTTTTT; CDR3 protein: CASSQAFGGTGELFF
D gene: TRBD2; J gene: TRBJ2-7; V gene: TRBV6-5; clone size: NA; CDR3 DNA: TGTGCCAGCAGTTACGGAACTAGCGGGAGAACCTACGAGCAGTACTTC; CDR3 protein: CASSYGTSGRTYEQYF